The source of this T cell receptor beta chain is a study of cytomegalovirus exposure and HLA in healthy donors. The length of the CDR3 is 14 residues. Germline values: CDR1 SGDLS, CDR2 YYNGEE. V was pared by 4 bases and J by 5 bases, with 13 bases between. Primers included in the PCR were 60 Vbeta and 13 Jbeta primers. Clones were read by immunoSEQ multiplex PCR, and TCRdb kept only the in-frame ones, dropping some. Among around 100,000 clones listed, about 70% were seen once. The receptor's source is a woman between 25 and 40 years old in good health and CMV-seronegative. This sequence joins TRBV9 and TRBJ1-5; no clear D gene. Sequencing used PBMCs. The CDR3 sequence: CASSPREVDQPQHF. Written as DNA, the CDR3 is TGTGCCAGCAGCCCTCGAGAGGTCGATCAGCCCCAGCATTTT.